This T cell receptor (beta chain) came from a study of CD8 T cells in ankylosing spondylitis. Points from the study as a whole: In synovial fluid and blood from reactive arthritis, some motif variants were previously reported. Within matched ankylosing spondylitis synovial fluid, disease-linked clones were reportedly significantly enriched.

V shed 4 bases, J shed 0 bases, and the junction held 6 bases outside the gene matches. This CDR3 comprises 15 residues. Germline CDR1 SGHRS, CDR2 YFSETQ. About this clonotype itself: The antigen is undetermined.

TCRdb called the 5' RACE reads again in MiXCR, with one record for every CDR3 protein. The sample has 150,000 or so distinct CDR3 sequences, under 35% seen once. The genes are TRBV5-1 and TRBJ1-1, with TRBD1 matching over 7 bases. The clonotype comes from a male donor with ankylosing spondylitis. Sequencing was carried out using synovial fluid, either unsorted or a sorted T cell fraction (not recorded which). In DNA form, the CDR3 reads TGCGCCAGCAGCCCGGGACAGTTCATGAACACTGAAGCTTTCTTT. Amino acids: CASSPGQFMNTEAFF.